Listed here is a single T cell receptor beta chain. This specimen belongs to a study of T cells in narcolepsy. Germline loops: CDR1 SGHDT, CDR2 YYEEEE. V was trimmed by 0 bases and J by 4 bases, leaving 11 bases between them. This CDR3 contains 14 residues. The protocol was immunoSEQ multiplex PCR, while the TCRdb copy is restricted to in-frame clones and leaves out a portion. Of approximately 16,000 clones listed, roughly two thirds are singletons. The receptor comes from a human donor with narcolepsy. V usage is TRBV5-6 and J usage is TRBJ2-7, with D possibly being TRBD1 (6 bases). The sequencing input was CD45RA- memory CD8+ T cells from PBMCs. This chain's CDR3 is CASSLGQDLYEQYF. The CDR3 region has the DNA TGTGCCAGCAGCTTGGGACAGGATCTTTACGAGCAGTACTTC.